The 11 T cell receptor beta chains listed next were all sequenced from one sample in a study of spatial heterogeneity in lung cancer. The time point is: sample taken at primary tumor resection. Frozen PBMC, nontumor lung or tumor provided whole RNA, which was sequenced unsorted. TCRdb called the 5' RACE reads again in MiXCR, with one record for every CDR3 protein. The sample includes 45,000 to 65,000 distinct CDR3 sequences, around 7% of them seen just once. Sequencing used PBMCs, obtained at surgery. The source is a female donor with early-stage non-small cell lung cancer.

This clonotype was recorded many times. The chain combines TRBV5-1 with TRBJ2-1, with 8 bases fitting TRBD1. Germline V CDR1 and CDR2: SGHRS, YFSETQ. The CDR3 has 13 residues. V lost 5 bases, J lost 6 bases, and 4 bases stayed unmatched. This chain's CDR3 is CASRLTGGNEQFF. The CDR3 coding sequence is TGCGCCAGCAGGTTAACAGGGGGCAATGAGCAGTTCTTC.

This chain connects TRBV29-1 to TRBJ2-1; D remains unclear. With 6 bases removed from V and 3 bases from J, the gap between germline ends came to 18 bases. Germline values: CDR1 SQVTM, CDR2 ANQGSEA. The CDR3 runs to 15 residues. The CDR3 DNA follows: TGCAGCGTGGCCGCGTTGATCCTACGCTACAATGAGCAGTTCTTC. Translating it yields CSVAALILRYNEQFF.

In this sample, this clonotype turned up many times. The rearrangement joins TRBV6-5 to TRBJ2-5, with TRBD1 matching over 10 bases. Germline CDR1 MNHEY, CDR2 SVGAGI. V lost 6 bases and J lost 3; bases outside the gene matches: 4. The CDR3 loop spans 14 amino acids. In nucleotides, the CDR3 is TGTGCCAGCAGACTGGGACAGGGGAAAGAGACCCAGTACTTC. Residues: CASRLGQGKETQYF.

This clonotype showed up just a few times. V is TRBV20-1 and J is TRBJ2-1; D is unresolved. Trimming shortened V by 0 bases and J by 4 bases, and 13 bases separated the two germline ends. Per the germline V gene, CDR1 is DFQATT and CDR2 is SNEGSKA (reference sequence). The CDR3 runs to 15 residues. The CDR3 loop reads CSARDPLRPYNEQFF. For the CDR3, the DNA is TGCAGTGCTAGAGATCCGCTAAGGCCGTACAATGAGCAGTTCTTC.

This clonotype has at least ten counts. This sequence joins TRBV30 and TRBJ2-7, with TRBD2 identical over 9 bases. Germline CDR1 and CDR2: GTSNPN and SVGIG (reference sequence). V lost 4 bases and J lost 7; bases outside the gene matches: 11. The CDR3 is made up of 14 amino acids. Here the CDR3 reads CAWTVRGGAGEQYF. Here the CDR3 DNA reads TGTGCCTGGACGGTACGCGGGGGGGCCGGAGAGCAGTACTTC.

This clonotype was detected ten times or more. The CDR3 nucleotides are TGTGCCAGCAGTTCCCACCAACCGGGACAAGTTAACATTCAGTACTTC. Translation: CASSSHQPGQVNIQYF. V and J are TRBV28 and TRBJ2-4, with TRBD1 as a possible D gene (6 bases). CDR1 and CDR2 from the germline V gene are MDHEN and SYDVKM. The CDR3 is 16 amino acids. The V end lost 4 bases, the J end lost 7 bases, and 20 bases lay between the germline ends.

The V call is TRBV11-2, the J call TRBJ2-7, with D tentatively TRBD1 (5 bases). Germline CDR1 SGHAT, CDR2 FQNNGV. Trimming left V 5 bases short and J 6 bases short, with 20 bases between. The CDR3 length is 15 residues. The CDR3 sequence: CASSAGAGPYSEQYF. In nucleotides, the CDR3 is TGTGCCAGCAGCGCCGGAGCAGGGCCCTACAGCGAGCAGTACTTC.

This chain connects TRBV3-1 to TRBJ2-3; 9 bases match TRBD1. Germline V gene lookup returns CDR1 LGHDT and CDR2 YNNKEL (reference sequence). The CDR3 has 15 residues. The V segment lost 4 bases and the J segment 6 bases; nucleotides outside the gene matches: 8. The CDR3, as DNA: TGTGCCAGCAGCCGGACGGGACAGGGTTTTGATACGCAGTATTTT. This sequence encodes CASSRTGQGFDTQYF.

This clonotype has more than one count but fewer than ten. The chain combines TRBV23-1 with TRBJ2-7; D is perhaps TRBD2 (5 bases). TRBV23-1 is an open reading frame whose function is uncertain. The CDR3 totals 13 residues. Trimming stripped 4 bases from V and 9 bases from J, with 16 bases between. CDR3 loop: CASSPRRVGRQYF. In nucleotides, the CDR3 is TGCGCCAGCAGTCCGCGGCGCGTTGGGAGGCAGTACTTC.

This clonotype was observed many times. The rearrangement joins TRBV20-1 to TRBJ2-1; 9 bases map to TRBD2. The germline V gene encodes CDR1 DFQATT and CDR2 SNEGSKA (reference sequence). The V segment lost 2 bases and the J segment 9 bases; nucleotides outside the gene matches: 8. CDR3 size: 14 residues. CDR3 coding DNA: TGCAGTGCTAGAAGTTGGCGGGGGGGCGTTGAGCAGTTCTTC. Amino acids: CSARSWRGGVEQFF.

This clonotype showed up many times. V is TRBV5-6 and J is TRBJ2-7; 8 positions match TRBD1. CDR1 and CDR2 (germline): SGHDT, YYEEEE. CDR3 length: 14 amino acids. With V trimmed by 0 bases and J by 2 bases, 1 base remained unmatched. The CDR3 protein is CASSLGDRTYEQYF. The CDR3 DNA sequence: TGTGCCAGCAGCTTGGGGGACAGGACCTACGAGCAGTACTTC.